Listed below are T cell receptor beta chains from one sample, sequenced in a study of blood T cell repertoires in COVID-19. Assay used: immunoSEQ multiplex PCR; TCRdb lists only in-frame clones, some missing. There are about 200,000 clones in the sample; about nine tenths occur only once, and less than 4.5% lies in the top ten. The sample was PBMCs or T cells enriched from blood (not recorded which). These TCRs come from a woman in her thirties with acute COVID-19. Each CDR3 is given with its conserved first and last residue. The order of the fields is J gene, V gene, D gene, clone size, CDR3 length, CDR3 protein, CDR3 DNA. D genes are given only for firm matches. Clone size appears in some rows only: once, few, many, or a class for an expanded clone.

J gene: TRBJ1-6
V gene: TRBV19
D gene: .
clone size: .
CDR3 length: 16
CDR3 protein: CASSMMSQGHFSPLHF
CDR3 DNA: TGTGCCAGTAGTATGATGAGTCAGGGCCATTTTTCACCCCTCCACTTT

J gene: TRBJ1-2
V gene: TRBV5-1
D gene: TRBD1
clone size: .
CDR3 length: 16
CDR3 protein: CASSLNKDRGPGGYTF
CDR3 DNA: TGCGCCAGCAGCCTCAATAAGGACAGGGGGCCCGGTGGCTACACCTTC

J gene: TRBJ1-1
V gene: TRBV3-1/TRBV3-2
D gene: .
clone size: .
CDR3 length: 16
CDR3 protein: CASSQVGERGNTEAFF
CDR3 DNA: TGTGCCAGCAGCCAGGTTGGTGAAAGGGGCAACACTGAAGCTTTCTTT

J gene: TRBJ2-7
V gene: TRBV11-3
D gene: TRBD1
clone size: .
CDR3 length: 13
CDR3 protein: CASSSGTGVEQYF
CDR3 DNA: TGTGCCAGCAGCTCCGGGACAGGGGTCGAGCAGTACTTC

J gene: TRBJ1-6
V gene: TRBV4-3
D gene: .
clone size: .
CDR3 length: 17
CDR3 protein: CASSQDGGGSYNSPLHF
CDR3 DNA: TGCGCCAGCAGCCAAGATGGGGGAGGGTCCTATAATTCACCCCTCCACTTT

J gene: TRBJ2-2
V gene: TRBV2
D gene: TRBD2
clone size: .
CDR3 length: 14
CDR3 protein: CASSGTSGTGELFF
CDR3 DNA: TGTGCCAGCAGCGGGACTAGCGGAACCGGGGAGCTGTTTTTT

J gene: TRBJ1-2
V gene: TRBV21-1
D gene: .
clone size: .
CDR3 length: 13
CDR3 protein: CASSPQGPFGYTF
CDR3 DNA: TGTGCCAGCAGCCCACAGGGTCCGTTCGGCTACACCTTC

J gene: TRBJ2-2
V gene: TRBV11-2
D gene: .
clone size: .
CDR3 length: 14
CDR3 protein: CASSLYRYGGELFF
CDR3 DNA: TGTGCCAGCAGCTTATACCGTTACGGCGGGGAGCTGTTTTTT

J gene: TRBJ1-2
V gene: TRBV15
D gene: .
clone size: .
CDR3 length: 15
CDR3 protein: CATSRGIGEGYGYTF
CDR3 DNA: TGTGCCACCAGCAGAGGAATTGGGGAGGGCTATGGCTACACCTTC

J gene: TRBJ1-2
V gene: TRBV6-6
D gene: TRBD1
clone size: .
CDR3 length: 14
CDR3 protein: CASSDTGGANGYTF
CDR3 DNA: TGTGCCAGCAGTGATACAGGGGGCGCAAATGGCTACACCTTC

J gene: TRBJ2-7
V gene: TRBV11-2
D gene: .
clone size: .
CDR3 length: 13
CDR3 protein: CATSPGQVREQYF
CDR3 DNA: TGTGCCACCTCCCCGGGACAAGTGAGGGAGCAGTACTTC

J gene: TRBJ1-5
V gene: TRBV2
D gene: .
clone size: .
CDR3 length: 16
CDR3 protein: CASSYLPRDSNQPQHF
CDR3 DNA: TGTGCCAGCAGTTACCTTCCCAGGGATAGCAATCAGCCCCAGCATTTT

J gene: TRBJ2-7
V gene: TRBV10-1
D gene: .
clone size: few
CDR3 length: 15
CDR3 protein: CASSESGGGIREQYF
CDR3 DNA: TGCGCCAGCAGTGAGTCGGGTGGGGGGATACGCGAGCAGTACTTC

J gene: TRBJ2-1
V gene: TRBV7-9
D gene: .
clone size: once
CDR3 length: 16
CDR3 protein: CASSQIRQGGNNEQFF
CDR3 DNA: TGTGCCAGCAGCCAGATCCGCCAGGGCGGGAACAATGAGCAGTTCTTC

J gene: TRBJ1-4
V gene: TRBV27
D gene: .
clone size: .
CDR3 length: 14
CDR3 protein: CASSKDPKGEKLFF
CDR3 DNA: TGTGCCAGCAGTAAGGACCCAAAGGGGGAAAAACTGTTTTTT

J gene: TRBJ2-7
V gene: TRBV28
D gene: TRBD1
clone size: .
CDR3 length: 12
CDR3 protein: CASSSDRVEQYF
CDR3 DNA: TGTGCCAGCAGTTCGGACAGGGTCGAGCAGTACTTC

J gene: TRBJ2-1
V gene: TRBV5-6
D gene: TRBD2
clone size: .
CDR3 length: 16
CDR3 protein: CASSAGGTSSYNEQFF
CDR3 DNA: TGTGCCAGCAGCGCGGGGGGGACGAGCTCCTACAATGAGCAGTTCTTC

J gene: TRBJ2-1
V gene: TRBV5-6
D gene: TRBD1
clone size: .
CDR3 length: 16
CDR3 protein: CASSLWGTGMVNEQFF
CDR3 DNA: TGTGCCAGCAGCCTCTGGGGGACAGGGATGGTCAATGAGCAGTTCTTC

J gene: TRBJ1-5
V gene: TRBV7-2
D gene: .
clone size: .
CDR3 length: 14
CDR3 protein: CASSLFAGLQPQHF
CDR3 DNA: TGTGCCAGCAGCTTATTTGCGGGGCTCCAGCCCCAGCATTTT

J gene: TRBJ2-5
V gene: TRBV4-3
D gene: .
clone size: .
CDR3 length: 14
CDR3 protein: CASSQVRGTGTQYF
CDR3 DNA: TGCGCCAGCAGCCAAGTAAGGGGGACGGGGACCCAGTACTTC

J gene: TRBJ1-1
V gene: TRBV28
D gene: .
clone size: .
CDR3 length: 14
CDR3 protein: CASSQTARNTEAFF
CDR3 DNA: TGTGCCAGCAGTCAGACAGCGCGGAACACTGAAGCTTTCTTT

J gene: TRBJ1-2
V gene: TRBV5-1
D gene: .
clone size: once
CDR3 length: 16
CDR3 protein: CASSWGDGPLGYGYTF
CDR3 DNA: TGCGCCAGCAGCTGGGGGGACGGACCTTTAGGCTATGGCTACACCTTC

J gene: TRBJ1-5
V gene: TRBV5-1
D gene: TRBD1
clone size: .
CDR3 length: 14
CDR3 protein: CASSLRGGDQPQHF
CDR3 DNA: TGCGCCAGCAGCTTGAGAGGGGGCGATCAGCCCCAGCATTTT

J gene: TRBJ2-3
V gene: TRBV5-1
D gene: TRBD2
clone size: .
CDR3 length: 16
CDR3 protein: CASSLYLGTSGDTQYF
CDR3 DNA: TGCGCCAGCAGCTTGTACCTCGGGACTAGCGGGGATACGCAGTATTTT

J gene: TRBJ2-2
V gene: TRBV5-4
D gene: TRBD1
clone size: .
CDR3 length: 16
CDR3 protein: CASSFRPGQGFGELFF
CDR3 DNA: TGTGCCAGCAGCTTTCGCCCGGGACAGGGGTTCGGGGAGCTGTTTTTT

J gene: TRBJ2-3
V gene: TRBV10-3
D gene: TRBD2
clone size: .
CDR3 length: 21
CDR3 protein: CAISEPISLAGGPSYTDTQYF
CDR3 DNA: TGTGCCATCAGTGAGCCTATTTCACTAGCGGGGGGACCGTCTTACACAGATACGCAGTATTTT

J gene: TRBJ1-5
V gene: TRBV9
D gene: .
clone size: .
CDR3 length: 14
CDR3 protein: CASSVGQTNQPQHF
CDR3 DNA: TGTGCCAGCAGCGTAGGACAAACTAATCAGCCCCAGCATTTT

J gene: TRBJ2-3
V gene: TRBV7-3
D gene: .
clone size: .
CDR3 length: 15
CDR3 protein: CASSLTGSSGDTQYF
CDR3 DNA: TGTGCCAGCAGCTTAACTGGTAGTAGCGGTGATACGCAGTATTTT

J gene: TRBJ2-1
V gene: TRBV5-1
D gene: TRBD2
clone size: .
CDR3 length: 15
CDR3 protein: CASSSTSGVYNEQFF
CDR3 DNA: TGCGCCAGCAGCTCAACTAGCGGGGTTTACAATGAGCAGTTCTTC

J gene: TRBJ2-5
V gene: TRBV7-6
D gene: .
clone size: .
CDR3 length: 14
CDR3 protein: CATSDPAGGETQYF
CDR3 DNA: TGTGCCACCTCAGATCCCGCGGGTGGAGAGACCCAGTACTTC

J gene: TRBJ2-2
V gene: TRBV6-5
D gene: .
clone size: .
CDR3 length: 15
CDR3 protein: CASSPSTGRLGELFF
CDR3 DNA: TGTGCCAGCAGTCCAAGCACAGGCCGTCTTGGGGAGCTGTTTTTT

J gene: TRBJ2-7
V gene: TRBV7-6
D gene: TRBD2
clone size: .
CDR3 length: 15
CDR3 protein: CASSYQTSGGEEQYF
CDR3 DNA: TGTGCCAGCAGCTACCAGACTAGCGGGGGGGAGGAGCAGTACTTC

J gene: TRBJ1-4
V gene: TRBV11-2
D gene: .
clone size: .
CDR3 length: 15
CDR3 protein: CASSLAGYANEKLFF
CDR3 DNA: TGTGCCAGCAGCTTAGCGGGGTATGCTAATGAAAAACTGTTTTTT

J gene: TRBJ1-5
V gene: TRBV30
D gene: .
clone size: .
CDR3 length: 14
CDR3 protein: CAWSSSSPHQPQHF
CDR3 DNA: TGTGCCTGGAGTAGTTCGAGCCCTCATCAGCCCCAGCATTTT

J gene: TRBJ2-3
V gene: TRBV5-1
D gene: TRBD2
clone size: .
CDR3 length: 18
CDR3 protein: CASSSNPLAGALTDTQYF
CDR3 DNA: TGCGCCAGCAGCTCTAACCCCCTAGCGGGGGCTCTCACAGATACGCAGTATTTT

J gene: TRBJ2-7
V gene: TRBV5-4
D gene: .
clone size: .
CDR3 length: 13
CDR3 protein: CASSRDGAYEQYF
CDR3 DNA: TGTGCCAGCAGCCGCGACGGGGCCTACGAGCAGTACTTC

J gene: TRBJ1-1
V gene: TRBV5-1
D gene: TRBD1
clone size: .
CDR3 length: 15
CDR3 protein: CASSSNTRTGTEAFF
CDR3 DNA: TGCGCCAGCAGCTCAAATACCCGGACAGGGACTGAAGCTTTCTTT

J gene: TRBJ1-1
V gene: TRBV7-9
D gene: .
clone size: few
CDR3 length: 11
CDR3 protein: CASSLGHEAFF
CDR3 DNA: TGTGCCAGCAGCTTAGGGCATGAAGCTTTCTTT

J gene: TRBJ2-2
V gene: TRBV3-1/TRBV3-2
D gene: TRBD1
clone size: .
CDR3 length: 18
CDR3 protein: CASSHADRGPSNTGELFF
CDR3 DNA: TGTGCCAGCAGCCACGCGGACAGGGGGCCTTCGAACACCGGGGAGCTGTTTTTT

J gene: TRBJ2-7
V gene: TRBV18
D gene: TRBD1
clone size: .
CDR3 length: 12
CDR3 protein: CASSQTGDEQYF
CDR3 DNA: TGTGCCAGCTCACAGACAGGGGACGAGCAGTACTTC

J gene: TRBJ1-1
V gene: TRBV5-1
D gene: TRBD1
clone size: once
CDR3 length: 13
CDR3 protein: CASTGGVETEAFF
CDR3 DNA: TGCGCCAGCACAGGGGGCGTTGAGACTGAAGCTTTCTTT

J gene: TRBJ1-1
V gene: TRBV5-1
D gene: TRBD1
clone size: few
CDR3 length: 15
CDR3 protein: CASREGGQPNTEAFF
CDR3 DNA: TGCGCCAGCAGGGAGGGGGGACAGCCGAACACTGAAGCTTTCTTT

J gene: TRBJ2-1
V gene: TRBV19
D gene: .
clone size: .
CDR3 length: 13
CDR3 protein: CASSLGLGNEQFF
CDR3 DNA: TGTGCCAGTAGTCTGGGGCTTGGGAATGAGCAGTTCTTC

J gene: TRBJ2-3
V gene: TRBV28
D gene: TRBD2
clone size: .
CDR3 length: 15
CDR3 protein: CASSRLAGVGDTQYF
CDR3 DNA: TGTGCCAGCAGCCGACTAGCGGGAGTCGGGGATACGCAGTATTTT

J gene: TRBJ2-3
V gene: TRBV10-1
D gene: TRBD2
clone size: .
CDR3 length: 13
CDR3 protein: CASSTSGVDTQYF
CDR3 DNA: TGCGCCAGCAGTACTAGCGGCGTAGATACGCAGTATTTT

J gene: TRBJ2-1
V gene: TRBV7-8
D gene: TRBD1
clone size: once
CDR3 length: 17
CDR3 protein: CASSITEDRGPYNEQFF
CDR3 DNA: TGTGCCAGCAGCATTACAGAGGACAGGGGTCCCTACAATGAGCAGTTCTTC

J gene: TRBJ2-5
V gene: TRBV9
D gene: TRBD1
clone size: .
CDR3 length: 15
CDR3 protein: CASSPRTGRTETQYF
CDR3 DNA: TGTGCCAGCAGCCCACGGACAGGGAGGACAGAGACCCAGTACTTC